A selection of T cell receptor beta chains follows, all from one sample in a study of blood T cell repertoires in COVID-19. Measured with immunoSEQ multiplex PCR; TCRdb has only the in-frame clones, and not every one. The sample yields about 26,000 clones, 82% seen once. Sequencing input: peripheral blood. These receptors all stem from a man older than 75 with active or convalescent COVID-19. The CDR3 runs from the conserved cysteine through the conserved F or W. D genes are given only for firm matches. Not all rows give a size; the values are once, few, many and, for expanded clones, a class.

d_call j_call v_call clone_size cdr3_nt cdr3_aa
- TRBJ2-7 TRBV5-6 - TGTGCCAGCAGCCGCCTTCCGGGACAAGGAGCCTACGAGCAGTACTTC CASSRLPGQGAYEQYF
- TRBJ1-2 TRBV15 - TGTGCCACCAGCAGAGTCGTCGGGGGACCCGAAATCGCCTATGGCTACACCTTC CATSRVVGGPEIAYGYTF
TRBD2 TRBJ2-7 TRBV14 - TGTGCCAGCAGCCTTGGAGCGGGGGCCCAGGACTCCGAGCAGTACTTC CASSLGAGAQDSEQYF
- TRBJ2-7 TRBV9 few TGTGCCAGCGGAGATGGGTATAGAGACGAGCAGTACTTC CASGDGYRDEQYF
- TRBJ2-5 TRBV11-2 - TGTGCCAGCAGCTTAGGGCTAGTGGAGACCCAGTACTTC CASSLGLVETQYF
TRBD1 TRBJ1-2 TRBV28 once TGTGCCAGCAGTTTGGGACAGGGTAACTATGGCTACACCTTC CASSLGQGNYGYTF
- TRBJ2-7 TRBV7-9 few TGTGCCAGCAGCCCGGACGGGGGAGCCTACGAGCAGTACTTC CASSPDGGAYEQYF
- TRBJ2-7 TRBV25-1 - TGTGCCAGCAGGACAGGAGCCTCCTACGAGCAGTACTTC CASRTGASYEQYF
TRBD1 TRBJ2-7 TRBV12-3/TRBV12-4 - TGTGCCAGCAGTTGGGACAGGGGTGGCGAGCAGTACTTC CASSWDRGGEQYF
- TRBJ2-1 TRBV12-3/TRBV12-4 - TGTGCCAGCAGTTTAAACCACCGCGGGCAGTTCTTC CASSLNHRGQFF
- TRBJ2-5 TRBV3-1/TRBV3-2 once TGTGCCAGCAGCCATCGGGGTGGTTCGGAGACCCAGTACTTC CASSHRGGSETQYF
- TRBJ2-3 TRBV5-1 - TGCGCCAGCAGCTTGGGTGTGGTCAGGGGTTACACAGATACGCAGTATTTT CASSLGVVRGYTDTQYF
TRBD2 TRBJ2-3 TRBV7-2 - TGTGCCAGCAGCTTAGTAAGACTAGCGGGGGGAGGAGATACGCAGTATTTT CASSLVRLAGGGDTQYF
- TRBJ1-2 TRBV12-3/TRBV12-4 - TGTGCCAGCAGTTCTCGACACAGCTATGGCTACACCTTC CASSSRHSYGYTF
TRBD1 TRBJ1-4 TRBV12-3/TRBV12-4 - TGTGCCAGCAGCCCAAGGACAGGTGAAAAACTGTTTTTT CASSPRTGEKLFF
TRBD1 TRBJ2-7 TRBV5-1 - TGCGCCAGCAGCTTGGACAGGGGCCGGGTCTACGAGCAGTACTTC CASSLDRGRVYEQYF
TRBD1 TRBJ1-6 TRBV27 - TGTGCCAGCAGTCGCTCGAGGACAGGGGGGGAACCCCTCCACTTT CASSRSRTGGEPLHF
- TRBJ1-6 TRBV19 few TGTGCCAGTACATGGGGCGGACCGGGTTCACCCCTCCACTTT CASTWGGPGSPLHF
- TRBJ2-5 TRBV18 - TGTGCCAGCTCACCATCGGCAGGGCGAGAGACCCAGTACTTC CASSPSAGRETQYF
- TRBJ2-1 TRBV28 - TGTGCCAGCAGTCGTGGACACTCTCGCTCCTACAATGAGCAGTTCTTC CASSRGHSRSYNEQFF
TRBD1 TRBJ2-7 TRBV7-9 - TGTGCCAGCAGCTTAGTAGGACAGGGGTACGAGCAGTACTTC CASSLVGQGYEQYF
- TRBJ1-2 TRBV10-1 - TGCGCCAACGAGTTTGACATCTTTAACTATGGCTACACCTTC CANEFDIFNYGYTF
TRBD2 TRBJ2-1 TRBV27 few TGTGCCAGCAGTCTACTAGCGGGGGCCCGCAATGAGCAGTTCTTC CASSLLAGARNEQFF
TRBD2 TRBJ2-3 TRBV4-2 - TGTGCCAGCAGCCCTCTTGCGGGGGGACGCGATACGCAGTATTTT CASSPLAGGRDTQYF
- TRBJ1-4 TRBV2 - TGTGCCAGCAGTGAAGGGTTGGGCAACCCTAATGAAAAACTGTTTTTT CASSEGLGNPNEKLFF
- TRBJ2-5 TRBV28 - TGTGCCAGCAGGGGGACAAACCAAGAGACCCAGTACTTC CASRGTNQETQYF
TRBD2 TRBJ2-7 TRBV18 - TGTGCCAGCTCAACGAGAGCGGGGGTCTACGAGCAGTACTTC CASSTRAGVYEQYF
- TRBJ2-6 TRBV27 - TGTGCCAGCAGTTATTGGGGACATAATTCCGGGGCCAACGTCCTGACTTTC CASSYWGHNSGANVLTF
TRBD1 TRBJ2-7 TRBV4-1 medium-sized TGCGCCAGCAGCCAAGGGCCACAGGGGGACGAGCAGTACTTC CASSQGPQGDEQYF
TRBD2 TRBJ2-3 TRBV6-4 - TGTGCCAGCAGTGTTTTAGGCGGGAGGAACGGAGATACGCAGTATTTT CASSVLGGRNGDTQYF
TRBD2 TRBJ2-5 TRBV19 - TGTGCCAGTAGTACGCGGGGGGTGGAAGAGACCCAGTACTTC CASSTRGVEETQYF
- TRBJ2-1 TRBV7-8 - TGTGCCAGCAGCCAAAGTGGCCTAGGATCAAATGAGCAGTTCTTC CASSQSGLGSNEQFF
- TRBJ2-3 TRBV2 - TGTGCCAGCAAGGGAGGTGTAAGCACAGATACGCAGTATTTT CASKGGVSTDTQYF
- TRBJ2-5 TRBV16 - TGTGCCAGCAGCCAAGCATTTGGGCCAGAAGAGACCCAGTACTTC CASSQAFGPEETQYF
- TRBJ1-2 TRBV7-2 - TGTGCCAGCAGCTCTATTGGTCTTGGGGGGTACTATGGCTACACCTTC CASSSIGLGGYYGYTF
TRBD1 TRBJ1-2 TRBV7-8 - TGTGCCAGCAGCCTCGGACAGGGGGCTTTTAACTATGGCTACACCTTC CASSLGQGAFNYGYTF
- TRBJ2-2 TRBV3-1/TRBV3-2 - TGTGCCAGCAGCCCGCTCCCGGGGAACACCGGGGAGCTGTTTTTT CASSPLPGNTGELFF
TRBD1 TRBJ1-2 TRBV3-1/TRBV3-2 - TGTGCCAGCAGCCGCGGACAGGGTTTCGGCTACACCTTC CASSRGQGFGYTF
- TRBJ2-7 TRBV5-1 - TGCGCCAGCAGCTCCGCTGTGGGCAGGGTGAACGAGCAGTACTTC CASSSAVGRVNEQYF
- TRBJ1-1 TRBV18 - TGTGCCAGCTCACCACATAAAGCGAACACTGAAGCTTTCTTT CASSPHKANTEAFF
- TRBJ2-1 TRBV5-1 - TGCGCCAGCAGCGAGGACCGCAGGGCTTCCCCCCCCCAGTTCTTC CASSEDRRASPPQFF
TRBD2 TRBJ2-5 TRBV3-1/TRBV3-2 once TGTGCCAGCAACCCCCCGGGGGGGCGCGGAGAGACCCAGTACTTC CASNPPGGRGETQYF
- TRBJ2-7 TRBV19 once TGTGCCAGTAGTATGGGCACTTCCTACGAGCAGTACTTC CASSMGTSYEQYF
TRBD1 TRBJ1-2 TRBV5-4 - TGTGCCAGCAGCAGGACAGGGGAAGCCTATGGCTACACCTTC CASSRTGEAYGYTF
TRBD1 TRBJ2-7 TRBV7-9 - TGTGCCAGCAGCTTGGGACAGCTTTCCTACGAGCAGTACTTC CASSLGQLSYEQYF